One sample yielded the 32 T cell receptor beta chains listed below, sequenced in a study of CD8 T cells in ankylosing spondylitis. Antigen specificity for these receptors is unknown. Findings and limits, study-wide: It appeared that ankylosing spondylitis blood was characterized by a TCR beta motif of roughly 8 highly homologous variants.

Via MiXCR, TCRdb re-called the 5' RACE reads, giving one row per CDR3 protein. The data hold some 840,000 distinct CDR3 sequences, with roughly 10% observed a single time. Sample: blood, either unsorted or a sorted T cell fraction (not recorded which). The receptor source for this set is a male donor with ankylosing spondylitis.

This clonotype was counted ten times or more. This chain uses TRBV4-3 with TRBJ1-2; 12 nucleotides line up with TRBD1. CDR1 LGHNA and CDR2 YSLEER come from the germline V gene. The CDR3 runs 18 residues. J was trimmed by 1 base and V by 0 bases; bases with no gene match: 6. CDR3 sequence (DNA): TGCGCCAGCAGCCAAGACCGGGACAGGGGGCCCCGTAACTATGGCTACACCTTC. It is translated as CASSQDRDRGPRNYGYTF.

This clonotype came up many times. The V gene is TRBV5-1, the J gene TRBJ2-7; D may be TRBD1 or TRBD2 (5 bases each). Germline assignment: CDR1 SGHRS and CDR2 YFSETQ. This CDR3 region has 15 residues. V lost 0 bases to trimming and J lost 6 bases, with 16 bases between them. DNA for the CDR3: TGCGCCAGCAGCTTGGAAGGGACCAACCCCAGCGAGCAGTACTTC. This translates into CASSLEGTNPSEQYF.

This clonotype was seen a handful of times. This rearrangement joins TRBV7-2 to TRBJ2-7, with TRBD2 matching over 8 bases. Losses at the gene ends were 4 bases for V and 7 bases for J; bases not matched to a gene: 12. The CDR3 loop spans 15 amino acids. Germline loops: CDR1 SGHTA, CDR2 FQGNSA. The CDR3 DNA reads TGTGCCAGCAGCTACCCGGGACTAGGCCCTGAAGAGCAGTACTTC. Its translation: CASSYPGLGPEEQYF.

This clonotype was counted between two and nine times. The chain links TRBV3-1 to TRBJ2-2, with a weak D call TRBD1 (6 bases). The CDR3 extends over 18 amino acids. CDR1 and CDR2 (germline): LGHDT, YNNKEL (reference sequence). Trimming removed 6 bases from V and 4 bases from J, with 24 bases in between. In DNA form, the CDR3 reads TGTGCCAGCAGGCCTAGTATCTACGGACAGATAATCACCGGGGAGCTGTTTTTT. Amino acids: CASRPSIYGQIITGELFF.

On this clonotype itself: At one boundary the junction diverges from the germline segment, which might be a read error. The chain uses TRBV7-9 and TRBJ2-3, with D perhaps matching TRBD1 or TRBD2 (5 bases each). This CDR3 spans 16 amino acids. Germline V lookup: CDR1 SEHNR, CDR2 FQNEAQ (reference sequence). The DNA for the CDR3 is TGTTCCAGCAGCTTTACCGGGGCGGTCAACACAGATACGCAGTATTTT. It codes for CSSSFTGAVNTDTQYF.

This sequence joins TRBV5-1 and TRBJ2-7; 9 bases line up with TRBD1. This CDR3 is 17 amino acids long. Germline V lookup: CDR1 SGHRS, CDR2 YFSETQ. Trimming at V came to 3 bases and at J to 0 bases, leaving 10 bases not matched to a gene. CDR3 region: CASSWKKTGGLSYEQYF. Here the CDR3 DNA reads TGCGCCAGCAGCTGGAAGAAGACAGGGGGACTCTCCTACGAGCAGTACTTC.

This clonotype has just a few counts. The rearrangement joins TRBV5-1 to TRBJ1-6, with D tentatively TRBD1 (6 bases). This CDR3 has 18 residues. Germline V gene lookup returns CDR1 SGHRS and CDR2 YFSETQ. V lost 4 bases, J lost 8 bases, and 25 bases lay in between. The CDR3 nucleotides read TGCGCCAGCAGCAAACGGTGGACAGCTTCGGATAGGGATTCACCCCTCCACTTT. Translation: CASSKRWTASDRDSPLHF. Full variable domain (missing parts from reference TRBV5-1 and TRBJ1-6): KAGVTQTPRYLIKTRGQQVTLSCSPISGHRSVSWYQQTPGQGLQFLFEYFSETQRNKGNFPGRFSGRQFSNSRSEMNVSTLELGDSALYLCASSKRWTASDRDSPLHFGNGTRLTVT.

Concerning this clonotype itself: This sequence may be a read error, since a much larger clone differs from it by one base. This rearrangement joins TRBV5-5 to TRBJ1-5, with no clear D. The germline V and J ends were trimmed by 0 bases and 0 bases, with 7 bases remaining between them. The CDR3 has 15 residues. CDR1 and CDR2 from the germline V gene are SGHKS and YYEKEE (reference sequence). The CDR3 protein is CASSLGVNSNQPQHF. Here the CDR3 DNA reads TGTGCCAGCAGCTTGGGAGTTAATAGCAATCAGCCCCAGCATTTT.

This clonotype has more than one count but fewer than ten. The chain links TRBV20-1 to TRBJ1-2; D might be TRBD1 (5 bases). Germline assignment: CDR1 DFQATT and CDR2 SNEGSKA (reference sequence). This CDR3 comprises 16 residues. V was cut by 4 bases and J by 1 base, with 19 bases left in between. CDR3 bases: TGCAGTGCTACCCCTCAGGGAAGGCGAGTTAACTATGGCTACACCTTC. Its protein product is CSATPQGRRVNYGYTF.

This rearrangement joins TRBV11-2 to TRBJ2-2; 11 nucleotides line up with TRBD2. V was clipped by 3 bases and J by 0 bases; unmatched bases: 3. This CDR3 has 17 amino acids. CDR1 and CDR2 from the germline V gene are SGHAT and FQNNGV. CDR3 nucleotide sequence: TGTGCCAGCAGCTTTGGTAGCGGGGGGGCGAACACCGGGGAGCTGTTTTTT. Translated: CASSFGSGGANTGELFF.

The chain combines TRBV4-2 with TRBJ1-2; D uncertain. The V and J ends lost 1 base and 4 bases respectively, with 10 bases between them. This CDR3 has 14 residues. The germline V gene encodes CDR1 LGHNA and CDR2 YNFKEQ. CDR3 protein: CASSQGGSSYGYTF. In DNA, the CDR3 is TGTGCCAGCAGCCAAGGCGGATCCTCCTATGGCTACACCTTC.

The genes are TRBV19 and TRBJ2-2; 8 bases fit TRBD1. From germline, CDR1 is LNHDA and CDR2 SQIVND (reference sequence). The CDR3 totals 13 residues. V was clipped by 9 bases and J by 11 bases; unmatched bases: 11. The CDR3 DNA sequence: TGTGCCAGCTGTGACAGGGGCCCCATTGAGCTGTTTTTT. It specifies CASCDRGPIELFF. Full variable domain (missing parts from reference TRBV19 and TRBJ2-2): DGGITQSPKYLFRKEGQNVTLSCEQNLNHDAMYWYRQDPGQGLRLIYYSQIVNDFQKGDIAEGYSVSREKKESFPLTVTSAQKNPTAFYLCASCDRGPIELFFGEGSRLTVL.

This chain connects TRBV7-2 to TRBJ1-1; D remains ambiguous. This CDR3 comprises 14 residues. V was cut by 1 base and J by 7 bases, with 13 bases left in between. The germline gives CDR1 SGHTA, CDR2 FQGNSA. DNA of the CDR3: TGTGCCAGCAGCTTAGGGCCCCGAGTAGATGAAGCTTTCTTT. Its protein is CASSLGPRVDEAFF.

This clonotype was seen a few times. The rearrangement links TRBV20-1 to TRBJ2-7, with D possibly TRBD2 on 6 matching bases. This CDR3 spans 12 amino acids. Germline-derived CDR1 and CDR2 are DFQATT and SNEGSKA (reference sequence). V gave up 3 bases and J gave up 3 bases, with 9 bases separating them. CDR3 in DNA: TGCAGTGCTAGGTCGGGGGTCTACGAGCAGTACTTC. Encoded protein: CSARSGVYEQYF.

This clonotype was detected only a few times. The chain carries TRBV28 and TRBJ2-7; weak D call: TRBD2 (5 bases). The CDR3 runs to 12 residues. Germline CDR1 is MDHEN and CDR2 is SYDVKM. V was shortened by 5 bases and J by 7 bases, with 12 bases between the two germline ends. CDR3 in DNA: TGTGCCAGCAGTCTTATGTCGGGAGAGCAGTACTTC. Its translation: CASSLMSGEQYF.

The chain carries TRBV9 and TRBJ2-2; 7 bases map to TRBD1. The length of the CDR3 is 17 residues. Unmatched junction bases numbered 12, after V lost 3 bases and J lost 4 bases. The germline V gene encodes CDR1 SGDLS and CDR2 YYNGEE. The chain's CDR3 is CASSEATGEGGTGELFF. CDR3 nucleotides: TGTGCCAGCAGCGAGGCCACAGGGGAAGGGGGCACCGGGGAGCTGTTTTTT.

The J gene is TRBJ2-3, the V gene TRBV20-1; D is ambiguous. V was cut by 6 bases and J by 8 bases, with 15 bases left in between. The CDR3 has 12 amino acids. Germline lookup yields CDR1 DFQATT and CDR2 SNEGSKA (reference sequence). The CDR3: CSARRTAGTQYF. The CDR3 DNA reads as TGCAGTGCCCGTCGGACCGCTGGTACGCAGTATTTT.

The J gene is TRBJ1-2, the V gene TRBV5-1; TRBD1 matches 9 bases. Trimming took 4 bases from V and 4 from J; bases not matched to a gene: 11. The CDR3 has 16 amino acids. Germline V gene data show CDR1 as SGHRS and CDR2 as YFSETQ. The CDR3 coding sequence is TGCGCCAGCAGCCTCCGGGACAGGGAGACCCGCTATGGCTACACCTTC. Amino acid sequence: CASSLRDRETRYGYTF. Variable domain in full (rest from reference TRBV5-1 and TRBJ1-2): KAGVTQTPRYLIKTRGQQVTLSCSPISGHRSVSWYQQTPGQGLQFLFEYFSETQRNKGNFPGRFSGRQFSNSRSEMNVSTLELGDSALYLCASSLRDRETRYGYTFGSGTRLTVV.

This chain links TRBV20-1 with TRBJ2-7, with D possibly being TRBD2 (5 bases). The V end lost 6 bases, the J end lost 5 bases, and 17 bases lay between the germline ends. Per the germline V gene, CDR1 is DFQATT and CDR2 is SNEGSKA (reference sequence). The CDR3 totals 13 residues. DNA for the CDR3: TGCAGTGCCCGAGATGGGCTAGCTAACGAGCAGTACTTC. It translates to CSARDGLANEQYF.

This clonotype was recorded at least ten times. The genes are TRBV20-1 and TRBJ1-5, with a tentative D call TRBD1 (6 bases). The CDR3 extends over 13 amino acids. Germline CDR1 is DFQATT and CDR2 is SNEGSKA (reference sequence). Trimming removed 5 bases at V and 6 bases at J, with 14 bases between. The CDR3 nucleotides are TGCAGTGCTCTACAGGGTAAGAGTCAGCCCCAGCATTTT. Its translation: CSALQGKSQPQHF.

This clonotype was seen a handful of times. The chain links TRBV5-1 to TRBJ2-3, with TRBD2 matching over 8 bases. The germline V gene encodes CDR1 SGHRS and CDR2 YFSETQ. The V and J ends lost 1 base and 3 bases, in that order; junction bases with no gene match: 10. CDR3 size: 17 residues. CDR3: CASSLNTGLAVTDTQYF. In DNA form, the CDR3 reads TGCGCCAGCAGCTTGAATACCGGACTAGCTGTTACAGATACGCAGTATTTT.

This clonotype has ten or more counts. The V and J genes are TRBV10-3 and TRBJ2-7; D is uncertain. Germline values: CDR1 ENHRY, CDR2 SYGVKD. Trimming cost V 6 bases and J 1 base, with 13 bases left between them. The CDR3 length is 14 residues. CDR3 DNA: TGTGCCATCAGGGTCATTGGGGATTCCTACGAGCAGTACTTC. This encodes CAIRVIGDSYEQYF.

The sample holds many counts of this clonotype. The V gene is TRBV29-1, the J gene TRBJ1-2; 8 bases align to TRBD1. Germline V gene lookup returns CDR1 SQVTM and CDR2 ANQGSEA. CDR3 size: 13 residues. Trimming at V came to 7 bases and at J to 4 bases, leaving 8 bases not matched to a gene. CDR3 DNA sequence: TGCAGCGCAAAGTGGACAGGGTCCTATGGCTACACCTTC. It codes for CSAKWTGSYGYTF.

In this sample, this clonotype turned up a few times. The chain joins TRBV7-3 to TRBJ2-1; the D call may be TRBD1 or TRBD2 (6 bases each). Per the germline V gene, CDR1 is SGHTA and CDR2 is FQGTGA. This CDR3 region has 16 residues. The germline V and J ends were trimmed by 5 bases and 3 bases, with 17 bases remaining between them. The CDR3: CASSPRGDRVYNEQFF. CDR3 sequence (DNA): TGTGCCAGCAGCCCAAGGGGGGACCGAGTCTACAATGAGCAGTTCTTC.

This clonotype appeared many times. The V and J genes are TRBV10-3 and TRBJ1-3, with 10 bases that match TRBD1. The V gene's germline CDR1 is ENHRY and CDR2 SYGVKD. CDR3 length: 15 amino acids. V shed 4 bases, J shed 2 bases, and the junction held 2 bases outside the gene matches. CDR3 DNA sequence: TGTGCCATCAGTGGACAGGGGGCGACTGGAAACACCATATATTTT. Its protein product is CAISGQGATGNTIYF.

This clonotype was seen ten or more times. CDR3 sequence: CASSLFGDQGNTIYF. The CDR3 DNA reads as TGCGCCAGCAGCCTCTTTGGTGATCAAGGAAACACCATATATTTT. The chain uses TRBV5-1 and TRBJ1-3; D remains ambiguous. The CDR3 covers 15 residues. Germline CDR1 is SGHRS and CDR2 is YFSETQ. Trimming pared 4 bases from V and 4 bases from J, leaving 15 bases between.

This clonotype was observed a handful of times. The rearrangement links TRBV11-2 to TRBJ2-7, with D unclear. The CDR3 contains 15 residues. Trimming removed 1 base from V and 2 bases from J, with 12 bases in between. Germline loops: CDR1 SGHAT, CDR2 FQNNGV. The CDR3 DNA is TGTGCCAGCAGCTTAGGATCCGGTCAAACCTACGAGCAGTACTTC. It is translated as CASSLGSGQTYEQYF.

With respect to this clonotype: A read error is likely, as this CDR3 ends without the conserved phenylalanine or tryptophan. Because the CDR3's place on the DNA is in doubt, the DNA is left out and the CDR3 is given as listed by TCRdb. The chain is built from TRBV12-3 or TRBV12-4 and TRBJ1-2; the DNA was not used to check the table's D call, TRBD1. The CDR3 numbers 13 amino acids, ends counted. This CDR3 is CASSAPGQGKPYL.

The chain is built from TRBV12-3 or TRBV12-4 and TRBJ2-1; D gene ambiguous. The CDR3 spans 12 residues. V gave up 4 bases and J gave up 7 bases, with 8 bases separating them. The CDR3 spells CASSSVSNEQFF. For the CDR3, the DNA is TGTGCCAGCAGTTCTGTTTCTAATGAGCAGTTCTTC.

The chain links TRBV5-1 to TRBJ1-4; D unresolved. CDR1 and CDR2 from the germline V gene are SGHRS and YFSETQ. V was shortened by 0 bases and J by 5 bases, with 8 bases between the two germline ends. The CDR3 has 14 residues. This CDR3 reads CASSLERPNEKLFF. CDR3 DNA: TGCGCCAGCAGCTTGGAAAGGCCGAATGAAAAACTGTTTTTT. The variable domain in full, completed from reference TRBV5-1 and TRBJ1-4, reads KAGVTQTPRYLIKTRGQQVTLSCSPISGHRSVSWYQQTPGQGLQFLFEYFSETQRNKGNFPGRFSGRQFSNSRSEMNVSTLELGDSALYLCASSLERPNEKLFFGSGTQLSVL.

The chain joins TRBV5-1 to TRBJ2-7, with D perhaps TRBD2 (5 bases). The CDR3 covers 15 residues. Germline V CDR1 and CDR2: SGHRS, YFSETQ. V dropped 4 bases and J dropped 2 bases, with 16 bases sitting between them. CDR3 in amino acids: CASSRWESSTYEQYF. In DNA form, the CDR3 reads TGCGCCAGCAGCCGTTGGGAGAGTTCAACCTACGAGCAGTACTTC. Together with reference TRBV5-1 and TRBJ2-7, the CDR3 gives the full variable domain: KAGVTQTPRYLIKTRGQQVTLSCSPISGHRSVSWYQQTPGQGLQFLFEYFSETQRNKGNFPGRFSGRQFSNSRSEMNVSTLELGDSALYLCASSRWESSTYEQYFGPGTRLTVT.

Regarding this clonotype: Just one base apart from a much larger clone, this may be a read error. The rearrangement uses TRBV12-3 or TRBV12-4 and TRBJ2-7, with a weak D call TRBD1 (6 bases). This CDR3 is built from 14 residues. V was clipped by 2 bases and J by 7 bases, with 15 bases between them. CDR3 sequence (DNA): TGTGCCAGCAGTTTATCCGAGGGGGAGTGGGAGCAGTACTTC. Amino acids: CASSLSEGEWEQYF.